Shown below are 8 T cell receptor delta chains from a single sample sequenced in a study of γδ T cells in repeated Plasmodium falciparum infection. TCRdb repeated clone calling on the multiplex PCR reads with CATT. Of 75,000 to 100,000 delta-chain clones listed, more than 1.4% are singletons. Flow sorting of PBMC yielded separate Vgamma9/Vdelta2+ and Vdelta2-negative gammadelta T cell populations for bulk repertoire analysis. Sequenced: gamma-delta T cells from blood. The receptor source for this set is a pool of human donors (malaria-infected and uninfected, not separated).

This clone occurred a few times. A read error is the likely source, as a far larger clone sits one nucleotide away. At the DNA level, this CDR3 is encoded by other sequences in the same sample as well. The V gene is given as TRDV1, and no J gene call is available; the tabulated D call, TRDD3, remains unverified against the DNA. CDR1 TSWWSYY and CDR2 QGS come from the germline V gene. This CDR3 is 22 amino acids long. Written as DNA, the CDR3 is TGTGCTCTTGGGGAACTCCTTCGGGGTCGGGGATACAGCACTCCGTACACCGATAAGCTCATCTTT. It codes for CALGELLRGRGYSTPYTDKLIF.

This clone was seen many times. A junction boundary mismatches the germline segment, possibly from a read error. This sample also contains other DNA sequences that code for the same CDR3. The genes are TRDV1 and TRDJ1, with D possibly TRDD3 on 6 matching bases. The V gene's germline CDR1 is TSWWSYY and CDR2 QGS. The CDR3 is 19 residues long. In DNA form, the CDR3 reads TGTGCTCTTGGGGAAAGGAGTAGACCTACTGGGATGTACACCAATAAACTCATCTTT. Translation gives CALGERSRPTGMYTNKLIF.

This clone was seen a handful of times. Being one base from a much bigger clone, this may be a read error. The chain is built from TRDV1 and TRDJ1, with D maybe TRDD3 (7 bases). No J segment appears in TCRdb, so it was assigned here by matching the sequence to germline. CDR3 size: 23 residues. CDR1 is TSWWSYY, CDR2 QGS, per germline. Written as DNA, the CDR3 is TGTGCCCTTGGGGAACTTGGGCCTTCCCACGTACTGGGGATCCCAATAAACACCGATAAACTCATCTTT. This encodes CALGELGPSHVLGIPINTDKLIF.

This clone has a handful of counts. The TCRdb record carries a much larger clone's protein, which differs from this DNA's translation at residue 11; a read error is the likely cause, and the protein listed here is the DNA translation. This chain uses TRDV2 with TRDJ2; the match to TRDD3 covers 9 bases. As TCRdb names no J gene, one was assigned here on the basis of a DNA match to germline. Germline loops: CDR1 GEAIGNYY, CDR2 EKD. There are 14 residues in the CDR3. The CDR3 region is CACDILGETARLFF. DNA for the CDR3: TGTGCCTGTGATATACTGGGGGAGACAGCACGACTCTTCTTT.

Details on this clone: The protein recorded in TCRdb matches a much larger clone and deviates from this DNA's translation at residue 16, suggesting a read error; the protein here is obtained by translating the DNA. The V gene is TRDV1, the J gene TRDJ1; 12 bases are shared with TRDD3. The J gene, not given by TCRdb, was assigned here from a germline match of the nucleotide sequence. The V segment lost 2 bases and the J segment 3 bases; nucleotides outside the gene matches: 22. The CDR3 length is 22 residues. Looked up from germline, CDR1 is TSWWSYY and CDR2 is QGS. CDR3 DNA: TGTGCTCTTGGGGAAAGACTCGTCCCTCGGGTTACTGGGGGATACTCGTCCGATAAACTCATCTTT. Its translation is CALGERLVPRVTGGYSSDKLIF.

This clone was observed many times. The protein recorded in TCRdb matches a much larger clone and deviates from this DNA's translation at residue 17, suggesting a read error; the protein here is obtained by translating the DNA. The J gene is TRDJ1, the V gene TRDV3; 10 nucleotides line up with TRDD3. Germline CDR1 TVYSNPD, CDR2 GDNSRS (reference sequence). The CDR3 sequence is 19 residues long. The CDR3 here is CAFKGPLWGILAYTDKPIF. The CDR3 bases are TGTGCCTTTAAAGGTCCTCTTTGGGGGATACTGGCGTACACCGATAAACCCATCTTT.

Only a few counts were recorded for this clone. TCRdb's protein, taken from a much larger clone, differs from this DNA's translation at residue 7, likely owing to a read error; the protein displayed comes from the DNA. CDR3 sequence reads: CACDTTAGGYVAWDTRQMFF. CDR3 nucleotides: TGTGCCTGTGACACCACGGCTGGGGGATATGTGGCCTGGGACACCCGACAGATGTTTTTC. The chain carries TRDV2 and TRDJ3; 10 nucleotides match TRDD3. The J gene is not listed in TCRdb, so it was assigned here from a DNA match to germline. CDR3 length: 20 residues. The junction had 9 bases not matched to a gene; V was cut back by 0 bases and J by 2 bases. Germline V gene lookup returns CDR1 GEAIGNYY and CDR2 EKD.

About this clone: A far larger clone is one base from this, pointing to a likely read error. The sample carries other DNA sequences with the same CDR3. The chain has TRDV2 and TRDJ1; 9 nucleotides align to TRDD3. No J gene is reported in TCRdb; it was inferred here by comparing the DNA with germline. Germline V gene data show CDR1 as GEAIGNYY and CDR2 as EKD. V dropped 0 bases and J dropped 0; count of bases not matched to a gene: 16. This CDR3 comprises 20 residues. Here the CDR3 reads CACDTVELLGDTSDTDKLIF. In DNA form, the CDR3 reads TGTGCCTGTGACACCGTTGAATTACTGGGGGACACGTCAGACACCGATAAACTCATCTTT.